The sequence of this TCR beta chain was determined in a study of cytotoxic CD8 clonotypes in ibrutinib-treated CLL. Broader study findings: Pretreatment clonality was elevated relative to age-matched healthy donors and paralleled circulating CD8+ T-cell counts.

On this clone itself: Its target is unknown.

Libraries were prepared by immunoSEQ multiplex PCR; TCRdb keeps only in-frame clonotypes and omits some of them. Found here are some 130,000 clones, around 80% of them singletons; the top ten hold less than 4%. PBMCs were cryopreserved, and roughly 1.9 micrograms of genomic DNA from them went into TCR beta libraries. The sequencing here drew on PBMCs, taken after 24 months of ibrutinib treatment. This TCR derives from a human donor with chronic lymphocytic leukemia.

The CDR3 DNA reads TGTGCCTGGACCCCCGGACAGGGGGCTTGGGAGACCCAGTACTTC. Translation: CAWTPGQGAWETQYF. The chain has TRBV30 and TRBJ2-5; 11 positions agree with TRBD1. CDR3 length: 15 residues. Trimming took 4 bases from V and 5 from J; bases not matched to a gene: 9. Germline V CDR1 and CDR2: GTSNPN, SVGIG (reference sequence).